This T cell receptor (beta chain) was observed in a study of blood T cell repertoires in COVID-19. Whole-study context: The samples span acute and convalescent COVID-19 from the United States, Italy and Spain. Sources were T cells, B-cell-depleted T cells, or PBMCs; the material itself was cDNA or gDNA.

Unmatched junction bases numbered 5, after V lost 4 bases and J lost 9 bases. Per the germline V gene, CDR1 is MNHEY and CDR2 is SVGAGI. The length of the CDR3 is 15 residues. Original analysis: Amplifying reference gene primers gave estimates of nucleated cell counts. Repertoires were generated with immunoSEQ multiplex PCR, while TCRdb's copy carries only in-frame clones and drops some. The V and J calls and clone size are taken from that table; D and trimming were inferred from the DNA. The table includes under 200,000 clones, roughly nine tenths detected once. This rearrangement joins TRBV6-5 to TRBJ1-6; 11 positions agree with TRBD1. The TCR comes from a man between 65 and 80 years old with acute or convalescent COVID-19. Sample: peripheral blood. CDR3 protein: CASSSSGTGGSPLHF. The CDR3 coding sequence is TGTGCCAGCAGTTCCTCCGGGACAGGGGGTTCACCCCTCCACTTT.